This TCR beta chain was sequenced for a study of cytomegalovirus exposure and HLA in healthy donors. Study conclusions and caveats: Published work reported that the classifier diagnosed cytomegalovirus status with high specificity and sensitivity. A list of approximately 150 TCR beta chains associated with cytomegalovirus was given.

This clone was recorded once. Its antigen is unknown. The CDR3 sequence is 13 residues long. Germline V gene sequence: CDR1 SGHRS, CDR2 YFSETQ. V was cut by 0 bases and J by 7 bases, with 10 bases left in between. In the PCR, 60 Vbeta and 13 Jbeta primers were used. Libraries were prepared by immunoSEQ multiplex PCR; TCRdb keeps only in-frame clonotypes and omits some of them. The sample carries about 110,000 clones, around 78% recorded once. This TCR was sampled from a male donor in good health and CMV-seronegative. The chain combines TRBV5-1 with TRBJ2-5; a weak D match, TRBD2 (5 bases). Sequencing used PBMCs. CDR3 in DNA: TGCGCCAGCAGCTTGGTGCCACGGGGGACCCAGTACTTC. This sequence encodes CASSLVPRGTQYF.